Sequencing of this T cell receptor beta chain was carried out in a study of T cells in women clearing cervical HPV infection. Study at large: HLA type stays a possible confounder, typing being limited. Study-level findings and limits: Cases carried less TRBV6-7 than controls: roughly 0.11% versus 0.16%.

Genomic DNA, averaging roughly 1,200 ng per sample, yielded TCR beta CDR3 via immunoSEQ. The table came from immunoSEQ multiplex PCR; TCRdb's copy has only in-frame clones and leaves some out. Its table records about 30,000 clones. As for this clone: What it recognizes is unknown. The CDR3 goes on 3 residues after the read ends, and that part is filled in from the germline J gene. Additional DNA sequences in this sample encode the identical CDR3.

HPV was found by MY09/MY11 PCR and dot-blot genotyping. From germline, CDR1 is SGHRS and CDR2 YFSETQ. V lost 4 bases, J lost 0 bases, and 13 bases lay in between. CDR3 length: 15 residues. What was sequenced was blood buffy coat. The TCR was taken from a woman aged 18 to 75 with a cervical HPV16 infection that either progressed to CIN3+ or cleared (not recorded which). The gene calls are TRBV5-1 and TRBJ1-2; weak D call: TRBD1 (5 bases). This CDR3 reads CASSPDSFSNYGYTF. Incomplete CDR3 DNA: TGCGCCAGCAGCCCAGACAGTTTTTCTAACTATGGC.